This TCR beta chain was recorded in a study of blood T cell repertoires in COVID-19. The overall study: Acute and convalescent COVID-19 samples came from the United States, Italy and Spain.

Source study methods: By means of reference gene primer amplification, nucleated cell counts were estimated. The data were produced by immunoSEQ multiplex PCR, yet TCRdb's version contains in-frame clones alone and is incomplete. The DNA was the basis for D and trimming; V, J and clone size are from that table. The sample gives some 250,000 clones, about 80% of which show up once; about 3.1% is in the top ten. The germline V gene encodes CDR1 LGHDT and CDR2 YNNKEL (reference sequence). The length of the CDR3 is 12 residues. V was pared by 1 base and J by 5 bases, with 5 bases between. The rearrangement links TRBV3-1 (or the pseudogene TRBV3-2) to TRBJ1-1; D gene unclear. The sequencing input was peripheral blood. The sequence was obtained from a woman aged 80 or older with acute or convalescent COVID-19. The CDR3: CASSQGQTEAFF. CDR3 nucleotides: TGTGCCAGCAGCCAAGGGCAGACTGAAGCTTTCTTT.